This T cell receptor beta chain was obtained from a study of siplizumab effects on memory and regulatory T cells. Study-level points and caveats: Contribution to the alloresponse seemed major for naive T cells, which also seemed more diverse than memory cells.

Assayed TCR templates numbered roughly 93,000 for each sample. Profiled with immunoSEQ multiplex PCR; TCRdb holds only in-frame clones, not every one. The data show some 100,000 clones, 92% seen once. The CDR3 extends over 13 amino acids. CDR1 is SGHNT and CDR2 is YYREEE in the germline V gene (reference sequence). V was pared by 5 bases and J by 4 bases, with 4 bases of the junction left unmatched. For this clone: The antigen is not known.

The genes are TRBV5-4 and TRBJ1-2; 8 nucleotides match TRBD1. The clonotype comes from a human donor in good health. The specimen was Tregs sorted from blood. The CDR3 reads CASSSGGGYGYTF. CDR3 coding DNA: TGTGCCAGCAGTTCAGGGGGCGGCTATGGCTACACCTTC. The complete variable domain, with remaining parts taken from reference TRBV5-4 and TRBJ1-2, reads ETGVTQSPTHLIKTRGQQVTLRCSSQSGHNTVSWYQQALGQGPQFIFQYYREEENGRGNFPPRFSGLQFPNYSSELNVNALELDDSALYLCASSSGGGYGYTFGSGTRLTVV.